These T cell receptor beta chains were read from a single sample in a study of Ad26.COV2.S vaccination and SARS-CoV-2 variants. TCRdb's table, derived via immunoSEQ multiplex PCR, lists solely in-frame clones and lacks some. The profile shows about 420,000 clones, approximately 88% of them singletons. The source material was peripheral blood, sampled in a trial of Ad26.COV2.S vaccine versus placebo. These receptors all stem from a person between 18 and 65 years old who received the Ad26.COV2.S COVID-19 vaccine or a placebo. Each CDR3 is given with its conserved first and last residue. The D gene is left open where the match is weak. For some rows the clone size is stated as once, few or many, or as a class when expanded; others skip it.

d_call j_call clone_size v_call cdr3_aa cdr3_nt
- TRBJ2-7 - TRBV4-1 CASSQEGRGLSYEQYF TGCGCCAGCAGCCAAGAGGGCCGGGGGCTATCCTACGAGCAGTACTTC
- TRBJ1-5 few TRBV7-9 CASSPGPDQPQHF TGTGCCAGCAGCCCAGGACCGGATCAGCCCCAGCATTTT
TRBD1 TRBJ1-3 few TRBV3-1/TRBV3-2 CASSQPGQGNTIYF TGTGCCAGCAGCCAGCCGGGACAGGGGAACACCATATATTTT
- TRBJ1-1 - TRBV7-9 CASSEKTPNTEAFF TGTGCCAGCAGCGAGAAGACCCCGAACACTGAAGCTTTCTTT
- TRBJ1-6 - TRBV15 CATSRDPRRSYNSPLHF TGTGCCACCAGCAGAGATCCCAGGCGCTCCTATAATTCACCCCTCCACTTT
- TRBJ1-1 - TRBV6-5 CASDSTVSDEAFF TGTGCCAGCGACTCCACTGTTTCGGACGAAGCTTTCTTT
- TRBJ1-3 - TRBV7-9 CASSFGGEGRDTIYF TGTGCCAGCAGCTTCGGGGGAGAAGGAAGGGACACCATATATTTT
- TRBJ2-7 few TRBV3-1/TRBV3-2 CASSQDLAGAGGEQYF TGTGCCAGCAGCCAAGATCTTGCGGGGGCAGGCGGCGAGCAGTACTTC
- TRBJ2-3 - TRBV3-1/TRBV3-2 CASSPPLAGARDTQYF TGTGCCAGCAGCCCCCCCTTGGCGGGGGCGAGGGATACGCAGTATTTT
TRBD2 TRBJ2-5 - TRBV5-1 CASSFQASGQETQYF TGCGCCAGCAGCTTTCAGGCTAGCGGGCAAGAGACCCAGTACTTC
- TRBJ1-4 - TRBV4-2 CASSPRDLNEKLFF TGTGCCAGCAGCCCCCGGGACCTTAATGAAAAACTGTTTTTT
- TRBJ2-5 - TRBV5-1 CASSLALGGGRQETQYF TGCGCCAGCAGCTTGGCTTTGGGAGGGGGCAGACAAGAGACCCAGTACTTC
- TRBJ1-1 - TRBV7-9 CASSLVSLMNTEAFF TGTGCCAGCAGCTTAGTTTCCCTCATGAACACTGAAGCTTTCTTT
- TRBJ1-5 - TRBV7-9 CASSYSGGPQHF TGTGCCAGCAGCTATTCCGGGGGTCCCCAGCATTTT
- TRBJ2-4 - TRBV7-9 CASSPQTIVKNIQYF TGTGCCAGCAGCCCACAGACTATAGTCAAAAACATTCAGTACTTC
- TRBJ1-5 - TRBV6-2/TRBV6-3 CASSYAGVSQPQHF TGTGCCAGCAGTTACGCTGGGGTATCTCAGCCCCAGCATTTT
TRBD2 TRBJ2-5 - TRBV5-1 CASSSPINTSGGARSIQETQYF TGCGCCAGCAGCTCGCCAATAAACACTAGCGGGGGGGCGAGGTCGATACAAGAGACCCAGTACTTC
TRBD2 TRBJ2-1 - TRBV6-4 CASRAASGVENEQFF TGTGCCAGCAGAGCGGCTAGCGGGGTTGAGAATGAGCAGTTCTTC
- TRBJ1-1 - TRBV28 CASSLSGSGTAEAFF TGTGCCAGCAGTTTATCTGGCAGCGGGACCGCTGAAGCTTTCTTT
- TRBJ1-2 - TRBV28 CASSLSGGALGYTF TGTGCCAGCAGTTTATCCGGGGGCGCTTTAGGCTACACCTTC
- TRBJ1-2 few TRBV7-9 CASSRGGWGYTF TGTGCCAGCAGCCGGGGAGGCTGGGGCTACACCTTC
- TRBJ2-2 - TRBV5-1 CASSALVGGEVGELFF TGCGCCAGCAGCGCGCTAGTCGGGGGCGAAGTCGGGGAGCTGTTTTTT
- TRBJ2-1 - TRBV7-3 CASSLMPSNEQFF TGTGCCAGCAGCTTAATGCCGTCCAATGAGCAGTTCTTC
- TRBJ2-3 - TRBV24-1 CATSPPTPSAGRTDTQYF TGTGCCACCAGTCCCCCCACCCCCAGCGCGGGGCGCACAGATACGCAGTATTTT